This note documents a single T cell receptor (beta chain) sequence. Its antigen is unidentified. The data derive from a study of radiotherapy plus CTLA-4 blockade in lung cancer. This CDR3 is 14 amino acids long. Trimming removed 2 bases at V and 8 bases at J, with 15 bases between. Germline assignment: CDR1 SGHTA and CDR2 FQGNSA. Here immunoSEQ multiplex PCR was the method, and the copy in TCRdb shows in-frame clones only, minus some. The table has 20,000 to 25,000 clones, 73% seen once. The study, taken as a whole, reports: Some TCR clones had been derived from tumors. These clones expanded in peripheral blood after radiotherapy plus ipilimumab.

The sample was peripheral blood, taken from a patient treated with radiotherapy plus ipilimumab. This chain links TRBV7-2 with TRBJ1-2; no clear D. This TCR was sampled from a human donor with non-small cell lung cancer who had stable disease on radiotherapy plus ipilimumab. The CDR3 region is CASSLQELPSGYTF. The CDR3, as DNA: TGTGCCAGCAGCTTACAAGAGCTCCCTTCGGGCTACACCTTC.